A single TCR beta chain is shown here with its context. This sample stems from a study of blood T cell repertoires in COVID-19. Whole-study context: COVID-19 samples collected from the United States, Italy and Spain covered acute and convalescent phases. PBMCs, B-cell-depleted T cells, or T cells were the source of the cDNA or gDNA that made up the material.

The CDR3 runs to 15 residues. Germline CDR1 and CDR2: LNHNV and YYDKDF (reference sequence). The V gene end was trimmed by 3 bases and the J gene end by 2 bases; junction bases not matched to a gene: 4. Source study methods: Scientists estimated how many nucleated cells there were by amplifying reference gene primers. TCRdb's table, derived via immunoSEQ multiplex PCR, lists solely in-frame clones and lacks some. Clone size and the V and J calls come from that table; the DNA yielded D and trimming. The data show approximately 180,000 clones, with 80% to 90% seen just once and more than 2.5% held by the top ten.

The genes are TRBV15 and TRBJ1-2; 9 positions match TRBD1. The sample comprised peripheral blood. This receptor was identified in a man aged 60-69 years with acute or convalescent COVID-19. CDR3 loop: CATSRGTGSNYGYTF. In DNA form, the CDR3 reads TGTGCCACCAGCAGGGGGACAGGGTCCAACTATGGCTACACCTTC. The whole variable domain, filled in from reference TRBV15 and TRBJ1-2, reads DAMVIQNPRYQVTQFGKPVTLSCSQTLNHNVMYWYQQKSSQAPKLLFHYYDKDFNNEADTPDNFQSRRPNTSFCFLDIRSPGLGDTAMYLCATSRGTGSNYGYTFGSGTRLTVV.